This T cell receptor (beta chain) was identified during a study of cytomegalovirus exposure and HLA in healthy donors. Study results and limitations: Researchers reported from a later analysis that most CMV-associated TCR beta chains appeared HLA-restricted. Reports indicate that TCR beta sequences accurately predicted the HLA-A and HLA-B alleles of most subjects. Researchers reported in a later analysis that a missense DCLRE1C variant was tied to TCR beta V- and J-gene trimming.

PCR involved 60 Vbeta and 13 Jbeta primers. TCRdb's table, derived via immunoSEQ multiplex PCR, lists solely in-frame clones and lacks some. The data contain under 150,000 clones, around 83% of them singletons. In regard to this clone: Its antigen is undetermined.

The V end was cut by 0 bases, the J end by 6 bases, with 10 bases between. CDR1 is SGHNT, CDR2 YYREEE, per germline (reference sequence). The CDR3 consists of 14 residues. This sequence joins TRBV5-4 and TRBJ2-4; D might be TRBD1 (5 bases). The sample was PBMCs. The clonotype originates from a girl aged 2-10 years in good health and CMV-seronegative. CDR3 protein: CASSLADQGNIQYF. CDR3 coding DNA: TGTGCCAGCAGCTTGGCCGACCAGGGAAACATTCAGTACTTC.